Below, one T cell receptor (beta chain) is given with its context. The antigen is undetermined. An end of the junction differs from the germline gene, which may be a read error. Synthesis of TCR beta cDNA was carried out from about 500 ng total RNA with a constant-region primer. Investigators got TCR beta libraries out of three nested multiplex PCR rounds, done with slightly modified ARM-PCR. The two initial PCR rounds, about 9 cycles each, used TRBV1-TRBV30 forward and C-beta reverse primers. Using its own MiXCR run on the multiplex PCR reads, TCRdb lists one record per CDR3 protein. The data contain 300,000 to 400,000 distinct CDR3 sequences, 50% to 70% of them seen just once; the ten biggest clones take up roughly 8.6%. For blood RNA, unsorted whole blood served as the source, and germline DNA was extracted too. Patients were treatment-naive with chronic HBV infection. These data are taken from a study of tumor-infiltrating lymphocytes in primary liver carcinoma. Study-level background: Those enrolled were patients of both sexes, who were aged 30 to 69 years.

The study's findings and limits: Since the samples were bulk and unsorted, the CD4+ and CD8+ repertoires were not compared. In tumor-adjacent and tumor-blood pairs, overlap was lower than in tumor region pairs.

From germline, CDR1 is SGHAT and CDR2 FQNNGV. CDR3 length equals 15 residues. The sample was peripheral blood. The receptor comes from a man in his forties with primary liver carcinoma and hepatitis B virus infection. The chain employs TRBV11-2 and TRBJ2-5; unclear D gene. CDR3 residues: CASSLDLVDSETQYF. In DNA form, the CDR3 reads TGCGCCAGCAGCTTAGATCTTGTAGACTCAGAGACCCAGTACTTC.